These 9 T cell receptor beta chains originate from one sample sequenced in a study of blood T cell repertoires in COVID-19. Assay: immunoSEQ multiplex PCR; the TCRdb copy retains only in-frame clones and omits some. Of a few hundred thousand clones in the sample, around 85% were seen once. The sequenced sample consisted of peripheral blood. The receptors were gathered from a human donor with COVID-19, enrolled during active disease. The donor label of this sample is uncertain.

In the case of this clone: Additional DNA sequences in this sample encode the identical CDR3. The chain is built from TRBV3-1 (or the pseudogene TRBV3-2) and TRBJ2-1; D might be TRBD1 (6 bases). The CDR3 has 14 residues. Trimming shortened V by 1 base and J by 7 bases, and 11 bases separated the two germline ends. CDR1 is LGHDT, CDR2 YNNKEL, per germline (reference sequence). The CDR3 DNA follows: TGTGCCAGCAGCCAAGCGGGAAGGGGGAATGAGCAGTTCTTC. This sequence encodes CASSQAGRGNEQFF.

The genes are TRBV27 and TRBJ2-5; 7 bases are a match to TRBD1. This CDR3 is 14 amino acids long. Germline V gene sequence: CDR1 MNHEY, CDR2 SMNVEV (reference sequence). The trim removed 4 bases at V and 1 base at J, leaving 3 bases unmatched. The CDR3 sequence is CASSYSGGQETQYF. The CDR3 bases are TGTGCCAGCAGTTACTCAGGGGGCCAAGAGACCCAGTACTTC.

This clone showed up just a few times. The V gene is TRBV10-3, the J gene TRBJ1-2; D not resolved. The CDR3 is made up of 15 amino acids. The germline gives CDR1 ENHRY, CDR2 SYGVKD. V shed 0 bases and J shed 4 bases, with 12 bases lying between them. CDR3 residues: CAISESSVNRYGYTF. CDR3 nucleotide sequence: TGTGCCATCAGTGAGTCGTCAGTCAACCGCTATGGCTACACCTTC.

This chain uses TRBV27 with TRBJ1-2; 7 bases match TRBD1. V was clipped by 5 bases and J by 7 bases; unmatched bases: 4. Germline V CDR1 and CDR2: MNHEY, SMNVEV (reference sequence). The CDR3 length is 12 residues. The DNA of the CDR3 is TGTGCCAGCAGTCCCCAGGGGGGTGGCTACACCTTC. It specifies CASSPQGGGYTF.

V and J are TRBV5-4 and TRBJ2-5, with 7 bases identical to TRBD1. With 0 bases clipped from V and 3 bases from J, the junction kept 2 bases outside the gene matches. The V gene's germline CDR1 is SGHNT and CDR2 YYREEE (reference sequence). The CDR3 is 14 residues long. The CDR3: CASSLGQGEETQYF. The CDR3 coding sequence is TGTGCCAGCAGCTTGGGGCAGGGGGAAGAGACCCAGTACTTC. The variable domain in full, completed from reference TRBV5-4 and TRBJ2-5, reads ETGVTQSPTHLIKTRGQQVTLRCSSQSGHNTVSWYQQALGQGPQFIFQYYREEENGRGNFPPRFSGLQFPNYSSELNVNALELDDSALYLCASSLGQGEETQYFGPGTRLLVL.

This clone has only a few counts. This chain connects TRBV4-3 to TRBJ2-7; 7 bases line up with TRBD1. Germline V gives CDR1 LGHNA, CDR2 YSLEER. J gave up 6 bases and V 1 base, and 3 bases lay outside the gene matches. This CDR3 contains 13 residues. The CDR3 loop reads CASSQVPGGEQYF. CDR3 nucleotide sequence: TGCGCCAGCAGCCAAGTCCCAGGGGGCGAGCAGTACTTC.

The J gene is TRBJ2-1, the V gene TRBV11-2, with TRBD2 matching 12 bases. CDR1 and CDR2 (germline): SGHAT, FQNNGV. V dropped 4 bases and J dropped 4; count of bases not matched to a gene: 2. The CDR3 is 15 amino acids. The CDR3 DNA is TGTGCCAGCAGCTGGACTAGCGGGGCTTACAATGAGCAGTTCTTC. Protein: CASSWTSGAYNEQFF.

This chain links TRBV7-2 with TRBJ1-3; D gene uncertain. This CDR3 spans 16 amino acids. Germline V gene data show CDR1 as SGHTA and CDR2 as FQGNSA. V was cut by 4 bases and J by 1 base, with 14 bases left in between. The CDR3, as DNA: TGTGCCAGCAGCTCGCGGTGGGCGGGGTCTGGAAACACCATATATTTT. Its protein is CASSSRWAGSGNTIYF.

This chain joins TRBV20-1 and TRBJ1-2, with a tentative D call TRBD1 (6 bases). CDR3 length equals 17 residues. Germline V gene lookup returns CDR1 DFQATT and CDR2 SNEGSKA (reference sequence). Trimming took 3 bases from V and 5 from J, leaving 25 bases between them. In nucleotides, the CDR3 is TGCAGTGCTAGTCCACCTCTAGGGGGGGCTCCTAGGTATGGCTACACCTTC. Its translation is CSASPPLGGAPRYGYTF.